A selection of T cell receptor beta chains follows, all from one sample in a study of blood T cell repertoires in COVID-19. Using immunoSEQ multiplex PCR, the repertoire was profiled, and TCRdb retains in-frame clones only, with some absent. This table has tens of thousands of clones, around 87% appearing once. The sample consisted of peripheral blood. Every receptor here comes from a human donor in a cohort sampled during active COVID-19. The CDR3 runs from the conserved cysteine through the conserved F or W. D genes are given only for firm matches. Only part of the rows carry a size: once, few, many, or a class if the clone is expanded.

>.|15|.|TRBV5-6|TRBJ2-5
CASSLAIVRAETQYF
TGTGCCAGCAGCTTGGCGATTGTCCGAGCGGAGACCCAGTACTTC
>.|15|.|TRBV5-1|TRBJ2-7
CASSFRTDSSYEQYF
TGCGCCAGCAGCTTCCGGACCGACAGTTCCTACGAGCAGTACTTC
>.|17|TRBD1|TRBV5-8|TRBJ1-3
CASSLRGTGTSGNTIYF
TGTGCCAGCAGCTTGCGGGGGACAGGGACCTCTGGAAACACCATATATTTT
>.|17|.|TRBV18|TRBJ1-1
CASSPNDRTFENTEAFF
TGTGCCAGCTCACCCAATGACAGGACGTTCGAGAACACTGAAGCTTTCTTT
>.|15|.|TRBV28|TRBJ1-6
CASRLRRGLNSPLHF
TGTGCCAGCAGGCTCCGCAGGGGATTAAATTCACCCCTCCACTTT
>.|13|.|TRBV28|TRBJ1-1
CASSFGVGTEAFF
TGTGCCAGCAGTTTCGGGGTGGGCACTGAAGCTTTCTTT
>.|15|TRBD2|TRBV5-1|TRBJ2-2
CASSLAGVNTGELFF
TGCGCCAGCAGCTTAGCGGGAGTGAACACCGGGGAGCTGTTTTTT
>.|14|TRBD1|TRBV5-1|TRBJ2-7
CASTSRTGGHEQYF
TGCGCCAGCACCTCCAGGACAGGGGGGCACGAGCAGTACTTC
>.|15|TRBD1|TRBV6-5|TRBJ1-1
CASSPRTGGNTEAFF
TGTGCCAGCAGTCCACGGACAGGGGGTAACACTGAAGCTTTCTTT
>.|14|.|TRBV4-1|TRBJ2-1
CASSPRGLSNEQFF
TGCGCCAGCAGCCCGAGAGGACTTAGCAATGAGCAGTTCTTC
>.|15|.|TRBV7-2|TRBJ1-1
CASSPLGGPNTEAFF
TGTGCCAGCAGCCCCCTTGGGGGCCCGAACACTGAAGCTTTCTTT
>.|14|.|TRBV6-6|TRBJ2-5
CASSLGGAGETQYF
TGTGCCAGCAGTCTCGGGGGAGCCGGGGAGACCCAGTACTTC
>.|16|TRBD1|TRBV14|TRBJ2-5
CASSHLGTGLQETQYF
TGTGCCAGCAGCCATTTGGGGACAGGGTTACAAGAGACCCAGTACTTC
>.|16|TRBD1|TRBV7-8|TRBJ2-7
CASSRTTRTTGVEQYF
TGTGCCAGCAGCCGAACTACAAGGACAACAGGGGTCGAGCAGTACTTC
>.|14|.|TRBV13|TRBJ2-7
CASSLQANLYEQYF
TGTGCCAGCAGCTTACAGGCGAATCTTTACGAGCAGTACTTC
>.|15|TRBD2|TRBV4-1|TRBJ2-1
CASSQLAGSYNEQFF
TGCGCCAGCAGCCAGTTAGCGGGCAGCTACAATGAGCAGTTCTTC
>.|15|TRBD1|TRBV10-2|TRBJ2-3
CASSESGTGSDTQYF
TGCGCCAGCAGTGAGTCAGGGACAGGGTCAGATACGCAGTATTTT
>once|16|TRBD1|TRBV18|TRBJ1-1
CASSPPGTGTSTEAFF
TGTGCCAGCTCACCACCGGGGACAGGGACATCCACTGAAGCTTTCTTT
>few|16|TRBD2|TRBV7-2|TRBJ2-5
CASSQWSSGGGETQYF
TGTGCCAGCAGCCAGTGGTCTAGCGGGGGGGGAGAGACCCAGTACTTC
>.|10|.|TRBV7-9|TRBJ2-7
CARVPGEQYF
TGTGCCAGGGTACCGGGGGAGCAGTACTTC
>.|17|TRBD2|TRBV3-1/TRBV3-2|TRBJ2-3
CASSPTGGGGETDTQYF
TGTGCCAGCAGCCCTACGGGTGGCGGGGGGGAAACAGATACGCAGTATTTT
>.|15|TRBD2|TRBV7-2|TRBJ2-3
CASSIPTSGVDTQYF
TGTGCCAGCAGCATACCGACTAGCGGGGTAGATACGCAGTATTTT
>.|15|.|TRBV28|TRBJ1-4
CASSLGAATNEKLFF
TGTGCCAGCAGTTTAGGGGCAGCAACTAATGAAAAACTGTTTTTT
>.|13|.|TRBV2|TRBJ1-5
CASTGNSDQPQHF
TGTGCCAGCACCGGAAATAGCGATCAGCCCCAGCATTTT
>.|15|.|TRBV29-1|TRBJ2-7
CSVGRRGSVRDEQYF
TGCAGCGTCGGTCGCAGGGGATCGGTACGGGACGAGCAGTACTTC
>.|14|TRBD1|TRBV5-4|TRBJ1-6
CASSGRTGHSPLHF
TGTGCCAGCAGCGGAAGGACAGGCCATTCACCCCTCCACTTT
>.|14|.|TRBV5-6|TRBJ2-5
CASSLGAGPGTQYF
TGTGCCAGCAGCTTGGGGGCGGGGCCGGGGACCCAGTACTTC
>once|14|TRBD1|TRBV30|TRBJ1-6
CAWSRGQGGSPLHF
TGTGCCTGGAGTCGAGGACAGGGAGGGTCACCCCTCCACTTT
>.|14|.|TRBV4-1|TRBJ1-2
CASSQDPFNYGYTF
TGCGCCAGCAGCCAAGACCCCTTTAACTATGGCTACACCTTC
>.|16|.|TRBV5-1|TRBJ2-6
CASSLAGDSGANVLTF
TGCGCCAGCAGCTTGGCCGGGGACTCTGGGGCCAACGTCCTGACTTTC
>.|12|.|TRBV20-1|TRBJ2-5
CSASPGGETQYF
TGCAGTGCTAGTCCCGGGGGAGAGACCCAGTACTTC
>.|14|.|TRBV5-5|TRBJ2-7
CASSLLKGVHEQYF
TGTGCCAGCAGCTTGCTGAAAGGGGTACACGAGCAGTACTTC
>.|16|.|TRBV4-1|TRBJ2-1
CASSQGPGEGDNEQFF
TGCGCCAGCAGCCAAGGGCCAGGGGAGGGGGACAATGAGCAGTTCTTC
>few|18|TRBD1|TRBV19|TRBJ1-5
CASSIGSGTQGARQPQHF
TGTGCCAGTAGTATAGGGAGTGGGACCCAGGGGGCGCGGCAGCCCCAGCATTTT
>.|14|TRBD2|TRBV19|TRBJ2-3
CASHDGGGTDTQYF
TGTGCCAGCCACGACGGGGGGGGCACAGATACGCAGTATTTT
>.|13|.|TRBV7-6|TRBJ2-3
CASSPDGAGMQYF
TGTGCCAGCAGCCCTGACGGCGCAGGGATGCAGTATTTT
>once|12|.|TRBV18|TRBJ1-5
CASTNSNQPQHF
TGTGCCAGCACTAATAGCAATCAGCCCCAGCATTTT
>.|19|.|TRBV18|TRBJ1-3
CASSPTRAASSFSGNTIYF
TGTGCCAGCTCACCTACCAGGGCCGCCTCATCCTTCTCTGGAAACACCATATATTTT
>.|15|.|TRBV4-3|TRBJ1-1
CASSQDLLSSAEAFF
TGCGCCAGCAGCCAAGATCTCTTGTCGTCTGCTGAAGCTTTCTTT
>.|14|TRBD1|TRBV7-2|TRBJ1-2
CASSPGAGGYGYTF
TGTGCCAGCAGCCCCGGGGCAGGGGGCTATGGCTACACCTTC
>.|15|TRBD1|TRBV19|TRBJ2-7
CASSARQGLGDEQYF
TGTGCCAGTAGTGCCCGACAGGGATTGGGGGACGAGCAGTACTTC
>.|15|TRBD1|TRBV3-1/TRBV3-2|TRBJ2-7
CASSRSGTGSYEQYF
TGTGCCAGCAGCCGATCCGGGACAGGCTCTTACGAGCAGTACTTC
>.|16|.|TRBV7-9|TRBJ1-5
CASSHDGTFFGQPQHF
TGTGCCAGCAGCCACGACGGGACATTTTTTGGGCAGCCCCAGCATTTT
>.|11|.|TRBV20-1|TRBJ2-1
CSAKHEGEQFF
TGCAGTGCTAAACACGAGGGTGAGCAGTTCTTC
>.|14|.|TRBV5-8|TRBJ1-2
CASSWSGGSYGYTF
TGTGCCAGCAGCTGGTCGGGTGGGTCCTATGGCTACACCTTC
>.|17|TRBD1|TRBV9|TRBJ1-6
CASSASQGALYNSPLHF
TGTGCCAGCAGCGCTTCACAGGGGGCGCTTTATAATTCACCCCTCCACTTT
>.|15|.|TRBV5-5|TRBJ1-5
CASSPGGTANQPQHF
TGTGCCAGCAGCCCCGGGGGGACCGCCAATCAGCCCCAGCATTTT
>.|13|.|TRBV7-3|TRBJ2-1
CASSSGSGSEQFF
TGTGCCAGCAGCTCCGGGTCCGGCAGTGAGCAGTTCTTC
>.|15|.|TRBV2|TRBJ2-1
CASSEGPGWDYEQFF
TGTGCCAGCAGTGAAGGTCCGGGGTGGGACTATGAGCAGTTCTTC
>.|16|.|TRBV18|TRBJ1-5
CASSPPGAGRHQPQHF
TGTGCCAGCTCACCACCGGGCGCAGGGAGGCATCAGCCCCAGCATTTT
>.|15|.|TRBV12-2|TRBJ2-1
CASRLALAGGNEQFF
TGTGCAAGTCGCTTAGCACTAGCGGGGGGCAATGAGCAGTTCTTC
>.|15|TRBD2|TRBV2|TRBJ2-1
CASRLESGGGNEQFF
TGTGCCAGCAGACTCGAGAGCGGGGGCGGGAATGAGCAGTTCTTC
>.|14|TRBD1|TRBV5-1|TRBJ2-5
CASSPGTGQETQYF
TGCGCCAGCAGCCCCGGGACAGGGCAAGAGACCCAGTACTTC
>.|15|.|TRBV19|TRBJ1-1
CASIVAGSLNTEAFF
TGTGCCAGTATCGTTGCAGGCTCCCTGAACACTGAAGCTTTCTTT
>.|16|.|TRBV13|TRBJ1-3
CASSNRVQAARNTIYF
TGTGCCAGCAGCAACAGGGTCCAGGCAGCCCGAAACACCATATATTTT
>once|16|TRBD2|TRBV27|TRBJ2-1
CASSPRGVRSYNEQFF
TGTGCCAGCAGTCCCCGGGGGGTCCGCTCCTACAATGAGCAGTTCTTC
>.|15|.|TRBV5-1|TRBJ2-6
CASSLEFSGANVLTF
TGCGCCAGCAGCCTCGAGTTCTCTGGGGCCAACGTCCTGACTTTC